Listed below are T cell receptor beta chains from one sample, sequenced in a study of post-analysis software for immune sequencing data. A single record per CDR3 protein comes from TCRdb applying MiXCR to the PCR reads. The profile shows fewer than 850,000 distinct CDR3 sequences, about 32% of them singletons. Input material: blood. The source is a girl aged 5-17 years with multiple sclerosis. Each CDR3 is given with its conserved first and last residue. A D gene is named only where the DNA matches it firmly. Rows may omit the clone size; those that give it use once, few, many or a size class.

size: once; J: TRBJ2-3; D: -; V: TRBV6-5; DNA: TGTACCAGCAGTTACTCTGGGAGAGGCCGGGCAGATACGCAGTATTTT; CDR3: CTSSYSGRGRADTQYF
size: -; J: TRBJ1-1; D: -; V: TRBV24-1; DNA: TGTGCCACCAGGGGACGTGGGAACACTGAAGCTTTCTTT; CDR3: CATRGRGNTEAFF
size: -; J: TRBJ2-7; D: TRBD2; V: TRBV20-1; DNA: TGCAGTGCTAGTGGGGGGGATCGCTACGAGCAGTACTTC; CDR3: CSASGGDRYEQYF
size: -; J: TRBJ1-4; D: TRBD1; V: TRBV3-1; DNA: TGTGCCGGCAGCCAAGATTTCCAGGGGGGTGAAAAACTGTTTTTT; CDR3: CAGSQDFQGGEKLFF
size: many; J: TRBJ2-5; D: TRBD2; V: TRBV7-2; DNA: TGTGCCAGCAGCTTAAGCGCTAGCGGTGTTCAAGAGACCCAGTACTTC; CDR3: CASSLSASGVQETQYF
size: -; J: TRBJ1-6; D: -; V: TRBV5-1; DNA: TGCGCCAGCAGCTTGGGATGGGATCGGTCCCATTCACCCCTCCACTTT; CDR3: CASSLGWDRSHSPLHF
size: many; J: TRBJ2-7; D: -; V: TRBV29-1; DNA: TGCAGCGGGAAACTCCCCATGTTATCCGAGCAGTACTTC; CDR3: CSGKLPMLSEQYF
size: -; J: TRBJ1-5; D: -; V: TRBV5-1; DNA: TGCGCCAGCAGCCCCAGCCCGGGGAATCAGCCCCAGCATTTT; CDR3: CASSPSPGNQPQHF
size: many; J: TRBJ2-1; D: -; V: TRBV5-5; DNA: TGTGCCAGCAGCCGGGGGACCACGAACAATGAGCAGTTCTTC; CDR3: CASSRGTTNNEQFF
size: -; J: TRBJ2-6; D: -; V: TRBV20-1; DNA: TGCAGTGCTAGAGCGGGGCGAGGGGCCAACGTCCTGACTTTC; CDR3: CSARAGRGANVLTF
size: few; J: TRBJ2-1; D: TRBD2; V: TRBV2; DNA: TGTGCCAGCAGTGATGGACTAGCGGTTATCGATGAGCAGTTCTTC; CDR3: CASSDGLAVIDEQFF
size: few; J: TRBJ2-7; D: TRBD2; V: TRBV7-9; DNA: TGTGCCAGCTCCCCAGGCGGGGGGAGCATGATCCACGAGCAGTACTTC; CDR3: CASSPGGGSMIHEQYF
size: -; J: TRBJ2-1; D: -; V: TRBV7-2; DNA: TGTGCCAGCAGCTTAGCGCTCGCGGGACAGCAGTTCTTC; CDR3: CASSLALAGQQFF
size: few; J: TRBJ2-3; D: TRBD2; V: TRBV4-3; DNA: TGCGCCAGCAGCCAAGCGGCTAGCGGGAGCTCCACAGATACGCAGTATTTT; CDR3: CASSQAASGSSTDTQYF
size: -; J: TRBJ1-2; D: TRBD1; V: TRBV9; DNA: TGTGCCAGCACTCAGGGGGCCTATGGCTACACCTTC; CDR3: CASTQGAYGYTF
size: few; J: TRBJ2-7; D: TRBD2; V: TRBV4-3; DNA: TGCGCCAGCAGCCAAGCTTCCCAGCGGGGGTCCTACGAGCAGTACTTC; CDR3: CASSQASQRGSYEQYF
size: few; J: TRBJ2-1; D: TRBD2; V: TRBV5-1; DNA: TGCGCCAGCAGCTCACTAGCGGGAAAAAACAATGAGCAGTTCTTC; CDR3: CASSSLAGKNNEQFF
size: few; J: TRBJ2-3; D: -; V: TRBV24-1; DNA: TGTGCCACCAGTGATTTGGGGAGCCCTACAGATACGCAGTATTTT; CDR3: CATSDLGSPTDTQYF
size: few; J: TRBJ1-1; D: -; V: TRBV29-1; DNA: TGCAGCGTTGGCAGGGGAATGAACACTGAAGCTTTCTTT; CDR3: CSVGRGMNTEAFF
size: few; J: TRBJ2-7; D: TRBD2; V: TRBV2; DNA: TGTGCCAGCCTACTAGCGACCTACGAGCAGTACTTC; CDR3: CASLLATYEQYF
size: -; J: TRBJ2-1; D: -; V: TRBV12-3/TRBV12-4; DNA: TGTGCCAGCAGTTTGGCGGGCGCGTCCTACAATGAGCCGTTCTTC; CDR3: CASSLAGASYNEPFF
size: -; J: TRBJ2-7; D: TRBD2; V: TRBV4-1; DNA: TGCGCCAGCAGCCAAGGGCAGGGAGGGACCTACGAGCAGTACTTC; CDR3: CASSQGQGGTYEQYF
size: few; J: TRBJ2-3; D: -; V: TRBV6-2/TRBV6-3; DNA: TGTGCCAGCACCCAAGGCACAGATACGCAGTATTTT; CDR3: CASTQGTDTQYF
size: few; J: TRBJ1-1; D: -; V: TRBV5-1; DNA: TGCGCCAGCAGGGAGGGATCTGCAGCTTTCTTT; CDR3: CASREGSAAFF
size: -; J: TRBJ2-3; D: -; V: TRBV11-2; DNA: TGTGCCAGCAGCGACAGACTGAGGGTTAGCGCAGATACGCAGTATTTT; CDR3: CASSDRLRVSADTQYF
size: -; J: TRBJ2-7; D: TRBD2; V: TRBV2; DNA: TGTGCCAGCAGTCCTCAAGGACTAGCGGGAGGGCACGAGCAGTACTTC; CDR3: CASSPQGLAGGHEQYF